This entry lists 23 T cell receptor beta chains sequenced from one sample in a study of blood T cell repertoires in COVID-19. Using immunoSEQ multiplex PCR, the repertoire was profiled, and TCRdb retains in-frame clones only, with some absent. The repertoire holds under 250,000 clones, with around 84% as singletons. Sequencing was carried out using peripheral blood. The receptors here all came from a woman between 18 and 29 years old with acute or convalescent COVID-19.

The genes are TRBV30 and TRBJ1-3; D uncertain. The V end lost 2 bases, the J end lost 4 bases, and 12 bases lay between the germline ends. The germline CDR1 and CDR2 sequences are GTSNPN and SVGIG (reference sequence). This CDR3 region has 14 residues. CDR3 nucleotides: TGTGCCTGGAGTATAATAAGCGGCGGAAACACCATATATTTT. Translation: CAWSIISGGNTIYF.

The J gene is TRBJ2-7, the V gene TRBV29-1; 9 bases are a match to TRBD2. The V and J ends lost 1 base and 2 bases, in that order; junction bases with no gene match: 6. The length of the CDR3 is 15 residues. Germline loops: CDR1 SQVTM, CDR2 ANQGSEA. CDR3 DNA sequence: TGCAGCGTTGAAGGCCCTGAGCGGGGGGCCTACGAGCAGTACTTC. Encoded protein: CSVEGPERGAYEQYF.

The chain uses TRBV19 and TRBJ2-3; 12 bases are a match to TRBD2. CDR3 size: 16 residues. V gave up 6 bases and J gave up 5 bases; unmatched junction bases: 9. Germline CDR1 reads LNHDA; CDR2 reads SQIVND (reference sequence). The CDR3 bases are TGTGCCAGTAGGCCCTCTCTGGGACTAGCGGGAGATACGCAGTATTTT. This sequence encodes CASRPSLGLAGDTQYF.

This clone was observed a handful of times. The rearrangement joins TRBV30 to TRBJ1-2; D unclear. V gave up 4 bases and J gave up 5 bases, with 8 bases separating them. The germline gives CDR1 GTSNPN, CDR2 SVGIG (reference sequence). This CDR3 region has 11 residues. The CDR3 DNA is TGTGCCTGGACCCCGGGATATGGCTACACCTTC. Its protein product is CAWTPGYGYTF.

The chain couples TRBV25-1 to TRBJ2-7; 12 nucleotides align to TRBD2. The CDR3 has 15 amino acids. The germline CDR1 and CDR2 sequences are MGHDK and SYGVNS. V shed 3 bases, J shed 1 base, and the junction held 1 base outside the gene matches. CDR3 in DNA: TGTGCCAGCAGTGACGGGACTAGCGGGTCCTACGAGCAGTACTTC. It specifies CASSDGTSGSYEQYF.

V gene TRBV4-3 combines with J gene TRBJ1-2, with D unresolved. Per germline, CDR1 LGHNA and CDR2 YSLEER. Trimming cost V 0 bases and J 0 bases, with 8 bases left between them. This CDR3 is 15 amino acids long. CDR3 sequence: CASSQEALANYGYTF. CDR3 DNA: TGCGCCAGCAGCCAAGAAGCATTAGCTAACTATGGCTACACCTTC.

V gene TRBV5-6 combines with J gene TRBJ2-2, with TRBD1 matching over 8 bases. Per the germline V gene, CDR1 is SGHDT and CDR2 is YYEEEE. The CDR3 loop spans 16 amino acids. After removal of 2 bases from V and 6 bases from J, the junction contained 9 bases not matched to a gene. In nucleotides, the CDR3 is TGTGCCAGCAGCTTTTATACCGGGACAGGATCCGGGGAGCTGTTTTTT. Translated, it gives CASSFYTGTGSGELFF.

The chain combines TRBV2 with TRBJ2-1, with TRBD2 matching 12 bases. The length of the CDR3 is 17 residues. The germline CDR1 and CDR2 sequences are SNHLY and FYNNEI. V dropped 7 bases and J dropped 7; count of bases not matched to a gene: 14. This CDR3 reads CASKGWLAGGGVNEQFF. CDR3 bases: TGTGCCAGCAAGGGGTGGCTAGCGGGAGGGGGAGTGAATGAGCAGTTCTTC.

This clone was seen only a few times. The junction and the germline gene differ at one end; a read error may be behind it. The rearrangement joins TRBV7-7 to TRBJ2-3; D gene ambiguous. The CDR3 is 16 residues long. CDR1 is SSHAT, CDR2 FNYEAQ, per germline (reference sequence). CDR3 loop: CASSLVFSKSTDTQYF. The CDR3 DNA reads TGTGCTAGCAGCTTAGTTTTTAGTAAGAGCACAGATACGCAGTATTTT.

This chain links TRBV7-2 with TRBJ1-1; D gene unclear. The CDR3 length is 14 residues. V was cut by 5 bases and J by 4 bases, with 14 bases left in between. Germline V lookup: CDR1 SGHTA, CDR2 FQGNSA. CDR3 coding DNA: TGTGCCAGCAGCCCCCTTGGGAGCTCCACTGAAGCTTTCTTT. This sequence encodes CASSPLGSSTEAFF.

The V and J genes are TRBV4-1 and TRBJ1-2; D ambiguous. The CDR3 is made up of 15 amino acids. Trimming cost V 0 bases and J 0 bases, with 8 bases left between them. Germline V gene data show CDR1 as MGHRA and CDR2 as YSYEKL. As DNA, the CDR3 is TGCGCCAGCAGCCAAGAAGCCGGTTCTAACTATGGCTACACCTTC. Amino acids: CASSQEAGSNYGYTF.

The chain combines TRBV7-3 with TRBJ1-1; D gene unclear. Deletions cut 5 bases from V and 4 bases from J, with 11 bases between. The CDR3 totals 13 residues. The V gene's germline CDR1 is SGHTA and CDR2 FQGTGA. The DNA for the CDR3 is TGTGCCAGCAGCCAGAACATTGCCACTGAAGCTTTCTTT. It specifies CASSQNIATEAFF. Drawing the rest from reference TRBV7-3 and TRBJ1-1, the complete variable domain is GAGVSQTPSNKVTEKGKYVELRCDPISGHTALYWYRQSLGQGPEFLIYFQGTGAADDSGLPNDRFFAVRPEGSVSTLKIQRTERGDSAVYLCASSQNIATEAFFGQGTRLTVV.

This clone was detected only once. The J gene is TRBJ1-5, the V gene TRBV23-1; D perhaps matches TRBD1 (5 bases). TRBV23-1 is designated an ORF whose function remains uncertain. Deletions cut 4 bases from V and 6 bases from J, with 13 bases between. The CDR3 has 14 amino acids. Here the CDR3 DNA reads TGCGCCAGCAGTCCTCGACAGTATTGTCAGCCCCAGCATTTT. Residues: CASSPRQYCQPQHF.

The chain is built from TRBV18 and TRBJ1-4, with 7 bases fitting TRBD1. CDR3 size: 16 residues. V shed 4 bases, J shed 6 bases, and the junction held 11 bases outside the gene matches. Germline loops: CDR1 KGHSH, CDR2 LQKENI. The CDR3 protein is CASSHLGTVLDEKLFF. Written as DNA, the CDR3 is TGTGCCAGCTCACACCTGGGGACAGTACTGGATGAAAAACTGTTTTTT.

The chain employs TRBV29-1 and TRBJ2-7; 10 positions agree with TRBD1. The J segment lost 5 bases and the V segment lost 6 bases, leaving 7 bases of the junction unmatched. This CDR3 contains 13 residues. CDR1 and CDR2 (germline): SQVTM, ANQGSEA. The CDR3 DNA reads TGCAGCGTCAAGCGGGACAGGGGCCACGAGCAGTACTTC. This translates into CSVKRDRGHEQYF.

The V gene is TRBV24-1, the J gene TRBJ2-1; weak D call: TRBD2 (6 bases). Trimming took off 4 bases at V and 13 bases at J, with 16 bases between the two ends. In germline, CDR1 is KGHDR, CDR2 SFDVKD. The CDR3 loop spans 13 amino acids. CDR3 DNA: TGTGCCACCAGTGACCCGGGGACTGACCCTCAGTTCTTC. It translates to CATSDPGTDPQFF.

This clone has a handful of counts. This rearrangement joins TRBV11-2 to TRBJ1-1; no firm D call. The V end lost 5 bases, the J end lost 0 bases, and 10 bases lay between the germline ends. CDR1 SGHAT and CDR2 FQNNGV come from the germline V gene. CDR3 size: 14 residues. CDR3: CASSPHTMNTEAFF. The CDR3 DNA sequence: TGTGCCAGCAGCCCCCACACCATGAACACTGAAGCTTTCTTT.

This chain links TRBV10-2 with TRBJ1-1, with D perhaps matching TRBD1 (5 bases). This CDR3 contains 15 residues. Germline V gene sequence: CDR1 WSHSY, CDR2 SAAADI. The germline V and J ends were trimmed by 6 bases and 3 bases, with 17 bases remaining between them. The CDR3 is CASSDPGLRDTEAFF. In DNA form, the CDR3 reads TGCGCCAGCAGCGACCCTGGGCTCAGGGACACTGAAGCTTTCTTT.

The chain employs TRBV4-3 and TRBJ1-2; TRBD1 aligns across 7 bases. The CDR3 has 18 residues. Trimming at V came to 0 bases and at J to 5 bases, leaving 15 bases not matched to a gene. The germline V gene has CDR1 LGHNA and CDR2 YSLEER. CDR3 coding DNA: TGCGCCAGCAGCCAAGATCTCACGGGACAGAATTCAGGGTATGGCTACACCTTC. This sequence encodes CASSQDLTGQNSGYGYTF.

The genes are TRBV6-6 and TRBJ2-3; TRBD1 agrees at 7 bases. This CDR3 comprises 15 residues. From germline, CDR1 is MNHNY and CDR2 SVGAGI (reference sequence). J gave up 1 base and V 6 bases, and 7 bases lay outside the gene matches. In nucleotides, the CDR3 is TGTGCCAGCAGGGACTCAGGGGGAGGCACAGATACGCAGTATTTT. Translating it yields CASRDSGGGTDTQYF.

The chain uses TRBV5-1 and TRBJ2-1; 9 positions match TRBD1. J was trimmed by 10 bases and V by 3 bases; bases with no gene match: 20. The germline gives CDR1 SGHRS, CDR2 YFSETQ. The CDR3 covers 18 residues. CDR3 sequence: CASSCSRDRVLRCEEQFF. DNA for the CDR3: TGCGCCAGCAGCTGCTCCCGGGACAGGGTCTTAAGGTGTGAGGAGCAGTTCTTC.

J is TRBJ2-5 and V is TRBV18, with 15 bases aligning to TRBD2. CDR1 is KGHSH and CDR2 is LQKENI in the germline V gene. The junction had 3 bases not matched to a gene; V was cut back by 0 bases and J by 4 bases. This CDR3 region has 17 residues. CDR3: CASSPPGLAGGGETQYF. In nucleotides, the CDR3 is TGTGCCAGCTCACCACCGGGACTAGCGGGAGGCGGAGAGACCCAGTACTTC.

The rearrangement uses TRBV6-2 or TRBV6-3 and TRBJ1-5; 9 bases are shared with TRBD1. The CDR3 is 15 amino acids. V lost 5 bases to trimming and J lost 7 bases; unmatched junction nucleotides: 9. The V gene's germline CDR1 is MNHEY and CDR2 SVGEGT. The DNA of the CDR3 is TGTGCCAGCAGTCGAAAAGGGACAGGGAGGCAGCCCCAGCATTTT. This codes for CASSRKGTGRQPQHF.